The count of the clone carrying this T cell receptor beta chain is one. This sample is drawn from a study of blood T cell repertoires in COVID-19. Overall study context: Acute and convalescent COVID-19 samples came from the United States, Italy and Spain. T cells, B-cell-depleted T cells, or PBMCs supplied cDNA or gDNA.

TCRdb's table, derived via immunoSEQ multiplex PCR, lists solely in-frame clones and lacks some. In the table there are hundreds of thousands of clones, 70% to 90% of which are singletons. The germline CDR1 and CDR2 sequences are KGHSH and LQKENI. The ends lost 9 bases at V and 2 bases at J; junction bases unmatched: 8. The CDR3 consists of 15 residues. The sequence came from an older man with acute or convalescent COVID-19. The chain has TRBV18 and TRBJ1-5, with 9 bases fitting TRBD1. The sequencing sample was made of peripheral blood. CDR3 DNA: TGTGCCAGTACAGGGGGCGTGGACGGCAATCAGCCCCAGCATTTT. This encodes CASTGGVDGNQPQHF.